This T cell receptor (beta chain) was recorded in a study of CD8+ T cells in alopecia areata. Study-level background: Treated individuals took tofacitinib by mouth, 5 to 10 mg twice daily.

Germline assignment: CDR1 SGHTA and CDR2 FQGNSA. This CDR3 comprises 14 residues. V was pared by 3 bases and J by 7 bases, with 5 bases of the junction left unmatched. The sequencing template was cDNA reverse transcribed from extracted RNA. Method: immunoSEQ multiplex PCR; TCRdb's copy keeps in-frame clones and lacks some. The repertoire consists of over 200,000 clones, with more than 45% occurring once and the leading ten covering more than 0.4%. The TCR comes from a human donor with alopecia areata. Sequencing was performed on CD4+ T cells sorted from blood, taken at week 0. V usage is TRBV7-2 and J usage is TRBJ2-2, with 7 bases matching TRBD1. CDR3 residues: CASSLTGLGGELFF. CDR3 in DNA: TGTGCCAGCAGCTTGACAGGGTTAGGCGGGGAGCTGTTTTTT.